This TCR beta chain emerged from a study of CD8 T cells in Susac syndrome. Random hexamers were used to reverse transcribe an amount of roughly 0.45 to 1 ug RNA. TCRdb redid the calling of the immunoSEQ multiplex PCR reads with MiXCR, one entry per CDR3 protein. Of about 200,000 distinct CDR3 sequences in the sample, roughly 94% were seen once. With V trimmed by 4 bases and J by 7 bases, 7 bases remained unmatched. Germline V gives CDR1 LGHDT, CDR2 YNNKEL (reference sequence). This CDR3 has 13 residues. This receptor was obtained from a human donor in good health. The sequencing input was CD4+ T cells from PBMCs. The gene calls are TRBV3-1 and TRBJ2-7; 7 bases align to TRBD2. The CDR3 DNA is TGTGCCAGCAGCCCCAGCGGGGTGGGGGAGCAGTACGTC. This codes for CASSPSGVGEQYV.